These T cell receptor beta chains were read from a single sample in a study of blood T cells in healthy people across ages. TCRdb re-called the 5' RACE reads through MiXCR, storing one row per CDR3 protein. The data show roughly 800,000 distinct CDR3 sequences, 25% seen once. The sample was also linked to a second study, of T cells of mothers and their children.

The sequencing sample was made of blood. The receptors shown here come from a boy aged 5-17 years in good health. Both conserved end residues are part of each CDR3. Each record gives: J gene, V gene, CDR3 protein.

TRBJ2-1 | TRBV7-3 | CASSYNPGNEQFF
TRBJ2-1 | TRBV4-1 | CASSLWTGGIDEQFF
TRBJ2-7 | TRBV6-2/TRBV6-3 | CASSYPNYEQCF
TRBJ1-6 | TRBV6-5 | CASSYFRSSYNSPLHF
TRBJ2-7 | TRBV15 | CATSRDEGTGGSYEQYF
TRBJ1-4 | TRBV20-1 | CSARGGPNEKLFF
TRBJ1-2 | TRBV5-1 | CASSLGAQNYGYTF
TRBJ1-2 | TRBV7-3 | CASSLTGRAGYTF
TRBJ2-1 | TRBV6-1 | CASQSRSSYNEQFF
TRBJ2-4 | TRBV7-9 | CASSPVDLAKNIQYF
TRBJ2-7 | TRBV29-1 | CSVVYAWLAGAHPSYEQYF
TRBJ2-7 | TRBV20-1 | CSARAGGGEQYF
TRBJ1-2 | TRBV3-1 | CASSQDLQAGSYGYTF
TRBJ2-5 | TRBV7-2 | CASSTTSGRALETQYF
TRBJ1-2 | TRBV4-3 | CASSQDDIGAGDGYTF
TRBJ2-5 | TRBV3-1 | CASSQDTLTKETQYF
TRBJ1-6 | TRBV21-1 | CASRPGRASSYNSPLHF
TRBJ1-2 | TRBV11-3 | CASSREGVNGYTF
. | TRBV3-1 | CASSQGTPGQETQYF
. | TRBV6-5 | CASSPTGQVRYEQYF
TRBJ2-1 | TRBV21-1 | CASRLEVEGTYNEQFF
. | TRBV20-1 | CSAKDRFGSYEQYF
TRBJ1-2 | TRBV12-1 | CASSLTTGQWYGYTF
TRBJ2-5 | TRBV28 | CASRHADPGQETQYF
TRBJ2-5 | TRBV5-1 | CASSLGPSEGQETQYF
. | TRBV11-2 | CASSSTSGSLDEQFF
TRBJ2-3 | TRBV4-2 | CASSQLQGGSDTQYF
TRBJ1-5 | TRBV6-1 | CASSEAAQGQGQPQHF